This TCR beta chain was captured by sequencing in a study of CD8 T cells in ankylosing spondylitis (TCRdb year 2017). Background for the entire study: The study profiled T cell receptor beta repertoires in healthy donors and ankylosing spondylitis patients to find disease-linked TCR variants. In total, the full study cohort was made up of roughly 100 healthy donors and approximately 27 ankylosing spondylitis patients. Peripheral blood was sampled, and synovial fluid was additionally collected from ankylosing spondylitis patients.

The paper's findings and limits, for the study overall: The disease-linked clones had a CD8+ phenotype and were found at relatively low frequencies in peripheral blood. According to the report, matched synovial fluid samples from ankylosing spondylitis patients were significantly enriched for the disease-linked clones. Blood from ankylosing spondylitis patients appeared to be characterized by a TCR beta motif composed of several highly homologous amino acid variants. Some of the motif variants had been reported before in the synovial fluid and blood of reactive arthritis patients, a finding that suggests common disease-initiation mechanisms.

V lost 0 bases and J lost 2 bases, and the count of bases not matched to a germline gene is 5. Looking up the germline V gene yields CDR1 SGHRS and CDR2 YFSETQ. From its cysteine to its phenylalanine, the CDR3 spans 16 amino acids. Of all the DNA, just the CDR3 is kept, 48 bases in frame from base 1. Concerning this clonotype: Its specific antigen is unknown. No per-base quality is available; no much larger clone lies one base away.

For sequencing, an Illumina HiSeq 2500 was employed. TCR beta libraries were prepared by quantitative 5'-RACE with molecular barcodes. The original methods were these. A new computational method based on a probabilistic model of VDJ rearrangement was used to identify disease-linked TCR variants. TCRdb took the public reads, trimmed them with fastp at Q25, ran MiXCR for clone calling and kept in-frame beta chains. CDR3 protein sequences are deduplicated, and each keeps its most common genes and DNA. These V and J calls derive from TCRdb rather than the authors' analysis. Across this sample there are a few hundred thousand distinct CDR3 sequences, with under 25% seen only once. The ten largest clones represent approximately 16% of the sample.

The sequence derives from a male donor with ankylosing spondylitis. Material for sequencing was blood, either unsorted or a sorted T cell fraction (not recorded which). Recombination joined TRBV5-1 with TRBJ2-3; 8 nucleotides in the junction match TRBD2. The sequence in DNA is TGCGCCAGCAGCTTGGGACTTGGACTAGCCACAGATACGCAGTATTTT. Its protein reads: CASSLGLGLATDTQYF.